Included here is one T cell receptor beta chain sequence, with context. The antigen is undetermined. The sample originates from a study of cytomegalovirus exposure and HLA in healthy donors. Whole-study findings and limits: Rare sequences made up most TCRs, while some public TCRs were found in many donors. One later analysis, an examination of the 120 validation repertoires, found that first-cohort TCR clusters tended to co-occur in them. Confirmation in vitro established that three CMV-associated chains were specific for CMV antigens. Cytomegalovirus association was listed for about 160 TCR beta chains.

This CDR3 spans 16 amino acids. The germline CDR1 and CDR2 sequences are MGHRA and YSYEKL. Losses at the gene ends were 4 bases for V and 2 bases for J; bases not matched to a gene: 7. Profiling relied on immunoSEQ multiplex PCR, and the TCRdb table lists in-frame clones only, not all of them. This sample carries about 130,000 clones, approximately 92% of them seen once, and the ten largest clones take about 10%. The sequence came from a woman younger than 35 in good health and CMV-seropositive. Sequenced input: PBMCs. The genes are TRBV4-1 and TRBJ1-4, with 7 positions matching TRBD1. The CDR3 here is CASSRVTGQTNEKLFF. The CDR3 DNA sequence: TGCGCCAGCAGCCGAGTAACGGGACAGACTAATGAAAAACTGTTTTTT.